Following are 19 T cell receptor beta chains from one sample sequenced in a study of cytomegalovirus exposure and HLA in healthy donors. The PCR contained 60 Vbeta and 13 Jbeta primers. This table comes from immunoSEQ multiplex PCR, and its TCRdb copy is limited to in-frame clones, with some not included. This sample has more than 100,000 clones; more than 60% occur once, and the top ten carry more than 1.5%. The sequenced material came from PBMCs. These receptors all stem from a man between 18 and 35 years old in good health and CMV-seronegative.

The V gene is TRBV5-1, the J gene TRBJ2-3; 7 nucleotides line up with TRBD2. Germline loops: CDR1 SGHRS, CDR2 YFSETQ. The CDR3 is 13 amino acids. The J segment lost 5 bases and the V segment lost 2 bases, leaving 2 bases of the junction unmatched. The CDR3 DNA reads TGCGCCAGCAGCTTCCGCGGGGGAGATACGCAGTATTTT. This gives the protein CASSFRGGDTQYF. Combining the CDR3 with reference TRBV5-1 and TRBJ2-3 gives the whole variable domain KAGVTQTPRYLIKTRGQQVTLSCSPISGHRSVSWYQQTPGQGLQFLFEYFSETQRNKGNFPGRFSGRQFSNSRSEMNVSTLELGDSALYLCASSFRGGDTQYFGPGTRLTVL.

V is TRBV7-8 and J is TRBJ2-7; D is possibly TRBD2 (5 bases). V shed 5 bases and J shed 7 bases, with 24 bases lying between them. The CDR3 is 16 residues long. CDR1 and CDR2 (germline): SGHVS, FQNEAQ. The CDR3, as DNA: TGTGCCAGCAGCAGATCCGGGGTGCGAACGACGGGGGAGCAGTACTTC. It translates to CASSRSGVRTTGEQYF.

This clone came up once. For the CDR3, the DNA is TGTGCCAGCAGCTTAGGCGGGGCTAGCACAGATACGCAGTATTTT. It translates to CASSLGGASTDTQYF. The chain couples TRBV5-4 to TRBJ2-3, with D possibly matching TRBD2 (6 bases). The ends were cut back, 2 bases at V and 0 bases at J, with 10 bases in the middle. Germline lookup yields CDR1 SGHNT and CDR2 YYREEE (reference sequence). This CDR3 contains 15 residues. Combining the CDR3 with reference TRBV5-4 and TRBJ2-3 gives the whole variable domain ETGVTQSPTHLIKTRGQQVTLRCSSQSGHNTVSWYQQALGQGPQFIFQYYREEENGRGNFPPRFSGLQFPNYSSELNVNALELDDSALYLCASSLGGASTDTQYFGPGTRLTVL.

The V and J genes are TRBV29-1 and TRBJ1-2; D call uncertain. The germline gives CDR1 SQVTM, CDR2 ANQGSEA. CDR3 length: 12 amino acids. V was pared by 1 base and J by 6 bases, with 9 bases between. The CDR3 loop is CSVEAGEDGYTF. The CDR3 DNA sequence: TGCAGCGTTGAAGCCGGGGAAGATGGCTACACCTTC.

The chain is built from TRBV9 and TRBJ2-5; TRBD2 matches at 15 bases. Per the germline V gene, CDR1 is SGDLS and CDR2 is YYNGEE. The CDR3 covers 18 residues. Trimming at V came to 0 bases and at J to 5 bases, leaving 8 bases not matched to a gene. DNA of the CDR3: TGTGCCAGCAGCGTAGCTCGGACTAGCGGGGGGGTGGACGAGACCCAGTACTTC. The encoded protein is CASSVARTSGGVDETQYF.

This chain links TRBV14 with TRBJ1-2; D is undetermined. The V gene lost 4 bases and the J gene lost 7 bases, with 13 bases spanning the gap. Germline-derived CDR1 and CDR2 are SGHDN and FVKESK. This CDR3 is built from 13 residues. The CDR3 sequence is CASSPTRPGGYTF. Here the CDR3 DNA reads TGTGCCAGCAGCCCAACACGCCCGGGTGGCTACACCTTC.

V is TRBV18 and J is TRBJ1-2, with 9 bases that match TRBD1. V was pared by 6 bases and J by 7 bases, with 9 bases of the junction left unmatched. Germline CDR1 KGHSH, CDR2 LQKENI. This CDR3 region has 14 residues. In DNA, the CDR3 is TGTGCCAGCTCCCAGGGACAGGGACACAGTGGCTACACCTTC. This codes for CASSQGQGHSGYTF. Combining the CDR3 with reference TRBV18 and TRBJ1-2 gives the whole variable domain NAGVMQNPRHLVRRRGQEARLRCSPMKGHSHVYWYRQLPEEGLKFMVYLQKENIIDESGMPKERFSAEFPKEGPSILRIQQVVRGDSAAYFCASSQGQGHSGYTFGSGTRLTVV.

This chain connects TRBV15 to TRBJ1-4; D call uncertain. V shed 5 bases and J shed 8 bases, with 12 bases lying between them. The CDR3 is made up of 13 amino acids. Germline lookup yields CDR1 LNHNV and CDR2 YYDKDF (reference sequence). The CDR3 DNA sequence: TGTGCCACCAGCGTACTTACGGAGGAAAAACTGTTTTTT. It translates to CATSVLTEEKLFF.

V and J are TRBV27 and TRBJ2-7; D gene uncertain. Germline assignment: CDR1 MNHEY and CDR2 SMNVEV (reference sequence). This CDR3 region has 12 residues. Trimming took 8 bases from V and 3 from J, leaving 11 bases between them. Here the CDR3 reads CASDLPYYEQYF. Written as DNA, the CDR3 is TGTGCCAGCGATTTACCCTACTACGAGCAGTACTTC.

V gene TRBV19 combines with J gene TRBJ1-2; TRBD1 matches 8 bases. Germline values: CDR1 LNHDA, CDR2 SQIVND (reference sequence). Trimming at V came to 5 bases and at J to 6 bases, leaving 14 bases not matched to a gene. The CDR3 sequence is 16 residues long. The CDR3 bases are TGTGCCAGTAGTCCCACGCTGGACAGGGTATTCGATGGCTACACCTTC. This codes for CASSPTLDRVFDGYTF.

The rearrangement links TRBV27 to TRBJ2-3; 8 bases line up with TRBD2. The CDR3 covers 15 residues. The V gene's germline CDR1 is MNHEY and CDR2 SMNVEV (reference sequence). The V segment lost 5 bases and the J segment 1 base; nucleotides outside the gene matches: 5. In DNA form, the CDR3 reads TGTGCCAGCAGTGTAACGGGGGGGCGCACAGATACGCAGTATTTT. This encodes CASSVTGGRTDTQYF.

V gene TRBV6-1 combines with J gene TRBJ1-4, with TRBD1 matching 9 bases. The CDR3 contains 15 residues. CDR1 is MNHNS, CDR2 SASEGT, per germline. V lost 5 bases to trimming and J lost 7 bases; unmatched junction nucleotides: 8. The DNA of the CDR3 is TGTGCCAGCAGTCCCCGGACAGGGGAGGCTGAAAAACTGTTTTTT. It specifies CASSPRTGEAEKLFF.

This clone was detected once. The V gene is TRBV28, the J gene TRBJ2-7; TRBD2 might be the D (6 bases). Germline lookup yields CDR1 MDHEN and CDR2 SYDVKM. V was clipped by 2 bases and J by 2 bases, with 13 bases between them. CDR3 size: 15 residues. The CDR3 sequence is CASSLEAGTPYEQYF. Here the CDR3 DNA reads TGTGCCAGCAGTTTAGAGGCGGGAACCCCCTACGAGCAGTACTTC.

V gene TRBV28 combines with J gene TRBJ2-5, with 7 bases lining up with TRBD2. The length of the CDR3 is 13 residues. With 6 bases clipped from V and 5 bases from J, the junction kept 6 bases outside the gene matches. Germline loops: CDR1 MDHEN, CDR2 SYDVKM. CDR3 amino acids: CASRQWGGETQYF. The CDR3, as DNA: TGTGCCAGCAGACAGTGGGGGGGTGAGACCCAGTACTTC.

This clone was observed once. The chain is built from TRBV27 and TRBJ2-2, with 7 bases aligning to TRBD1. Trimming at V came to 4 bases and at J to 1 base, leaving 6 bases not matched to a gene. CDR3 length: 16 residues. Germline-derived CDR1 and CDR2 are MNHEY and SMNVEV (reference sequence). The DNA of the CDR3 is TGTGCCAGCAGTTCAGCCGGGACAGTGAACACCGGGGAGCTGTTTTTT. Translation: CASSSAGTVNTGELFF.

The gene calls are TRBV9 and TRBJ2-6, with 7 bases aligning to TRBD1. The CDR3 has 17 residues. With V trimmed by 0 bases and J by 2 bases, 5 bases remained unmatched. From germline, CDR1 is SGDLS and CDR2 YYNGEE. CDR3 sequence reads: CASSVAQGVAGANVLTF. DNA of the CDR3: TGTGCCAGCAGCGTAGCTCAGGGGGTCGCTGGGGCCAACGTCCTGACTTTC.

The genes are TRBV10-3 and TRBJ2-7; possibly TRBD2 for D (5 bases). The V gene lost 2 bases and the J gene lost 4 bases, with 12 bases spanning the gap. Germline CDR1 is ENHRY and CDR2 is SYGVKD. The CDR3 length is 14 residues. CDR3 DNA sequence: TGTGCCATCAGTGAGCCGGGGTACGGGTACGAGCAGTACTTC. Translation: CAISEPGYGYEQYF.

This chain joins TRBV19 and TRBJ2-3; 7 positions match TRBD1. This CDR3 spans 14 amino acids. Germline loops: CDR1 LNHDA, CDR2 SQIVND (reference sequence). V shed 3 bases and J 2 bases; nucleotides not matched to a gene: 2. The CDR3 protein is CASSIGTATDTQYF. In DNA form, the CDR3 reads TGTGCCAGTAGTATCGGGACAGCCACAGATACGCAGTATTTT.

The chain has TRBV27 and TRBJ1-1, with TRBD1 as a possible D gene (5 bases). Trimming shortened V by 2 bases and J by 4 bases, and 5 bases separated the two germline ends. Germline CDR1 reads MNHEY; CDR2 reads SMNVEV (reference sequence). CDR3 size: 12 residues. The CDR3 loop reads CASSLQGTEAFF. CDR3 bases: TGTGCCAGCAGTTTACAGGGCACTGAAGCTTTCTTT.